In its sample, the clone carrying this T cell receptor (beta chain) was seen a few times. This entry is derived from a study of blood T cells in healthy people across ages. With a J-beta primer mix and a sample-barcoded 5' primer, a second PCR ran about 6 to 11 cycles. Each CDR3 protein gets one entry after TCRdb re-called the 5' RACE reads with MiXCR. The data show 780,000 or so distinct CDR3 sequences, about 61% seen once. The CDR3 sequence is 13 residues long. Trimming pared 0 bases from V and 4 bases from J, leaving 2 bases between. Germline V gene lookup returns CDR1 SGHRS and CDR2 YFSETQ. With each sample, at least 6 micrograms of total RNA were extracted.

The specimen was blood. This receptor was taken from a man aged 40-49 years in good health. The V and J genes are TRBV5-1 and TRBJ1-6, with D uncertain. The CDR3 sequence: CASSLVYNSPLHF. In DNA, the CDR3 is TGCGCCAGCAGCTTGGTTTATAATTCACCCCTCCACTTT.